A selection of T cell receptor beta chains follows, all from one sample in a study of CD8 T cells in ankylosing spondylitis. TCRdb recomputed calls from the 5' RACE reads with MiXCR, one row per CDR3 protein. The repertoire holds 250,000 to 400,000 distinct CDR3 sequences, more than 9% seen once, with around 8.4% in the top ten. The specimen sequenced was blood, either unsorted or a sorted T cell fraction (not recorded which). These receptors all stem from a female donor with ankylosing spondylitis or in good health (not recorded which). Both conserved end residues are part of each CDR3. The D gene is left open where the match is weak. Clone size is not always given. Where it is, it says once, few, many or a class for expanded clones.

TRBJ2-7 - few TRBV9 CASSVVGGGEQYF TGTGCCAGCAGCGTAGTGGGAGGAGGGGAGCAGTACTTC
TRBJ1-1 TRBD1 - TRBV6-2/TRBV6-3 CASRDHRGNTEAFF TGTGCCAGCAGGGACCACAGGGGGAACACTGAAGCTTTCTTT
TRBJ2-2 - medium-sized TRBV27 CASREVWTGELFF TGTGCCAGCAGGGAGGTCTGGACCGGGGAGCTGTTTTTT
TRBJ2-7 - few TRBV6-2/TRBV6-3 CASSYFGDSYEQYF TGTGCCAGCAGTTACTTTGGTGACTCCTACGAGCAGTACTTC
TRBJ2-6 - few TRBV20-1 CSAMTGPSGANVLTF TGCAGTGCAATGACAGGACCCTCTGGGGCCAACGTCCTGACTTTC
TRBJ2-7 - - TRBV4-3 CASSQVRTSYEQYF TGCGCCAGCAGCCAAGTGAGGACAAGCTACGAGCAGTACTTC
TRBJ1-6 - few TRBV7-9 CASSQSGVTYNSPLHF TGTGCCAGCAGCCAAAGCGGGGTCACCTATAATTCACCCCTCCACTTT
TRBJ2-2 - many TRBV7-2 CASSLPSAGELFF TGTGCCAGCAGCTTACCCTCAGCGGGGGAGCTGTTTTTT
TRBJ1-5 TRBD1 many TRBV6-1 CASRGGQGMGQPQHF TGTGCCAGCAGGGGGGGACAGGGGATGGGTCAGCCCCAGCATTTT
TRBJ2-5 - few TRBV20-1 CSAVAQSDAKTQYF TGCAGTGCTGTCGCTCAGTCGGACGCAAAGACCCAGTACTTC
TRBJ2-4 - many TRBV20-1 CSAAQAVNIQYF TGCAGTGCTGCCCAGGCTGTCAACATTCAGTACTTC
TRBJ2-1 TRBD2 many TRBV7-9 CASSSQAGGYNEQFF TGTGCCAGCAGCTCCCAAGCGGGGGGCTACAATGAGCAGTTCTTC
TRBJ2-3 TRBD2 few TRBV7-9 CASRTSGRSDTQYF TGTGCCAGCAGGACTAGCGGGAGATCGGATACGCAGTATTTT
TRBJ2-5 TRBD1 - TRBV28 CASSQIGQVAETQYF TGTGCCAGCAGCCAAATCGGACAGGTTGCAGAGACCCAGTACTTC
TRBJ2-1 - many TRBV27 CASKSSGWAYNEQFF TGTGCCAGCAAGTCGAGCGGGTGGGCCTACAATGAGCAGTTCTTC
TRBJ2-3 TRBD2 many TRBV12-3/TRBV12-4 CASSLPTSGRAVTQYF TGTGCCAGCAGTTTACCGACTAGCGGGAGGGCCGTTACGCAGTATTTT
TRBJ2-3 - few TRBV4-2 CASSPLAIDTQYF TGTGCCAGCAGCCCCCTAGCAATAGATACGCAGTATTTT
TRBJ1-5 TRBD1 few TRBV28 CASSRWTGKQPQHF TGTGCCAGCAGTCGATGGACAGGGAAACAGCCCCAGCATTTT
TRBJ1-4 TRBD1 few TRBV7-2 CASSSSGQVGKLFF TGTGCCAGCAGCTCCAGTGGACAGGTCGGAAAACTGTTTTTT
TRBJ1-6 - few TRBV5-8 CASSLGGILGYSPLHF TGTGCCAGCAGCTTAGGCGGGATCCTAGGGTATTCACCCCTCCACTTT
TRBJ2-3 - - TRBV18 CASSENVMGGDTQYF TGTGCCAGCTCCGAAAACGTGATGGGGGGAGATACGCAGTATTTT
TRBJ1-2 - - TRBV20-1 CCATNRQATFGDGYTF TGCTGTGCTACGAATAGACAGGCGACTTTTGGGGATGGCTACACCTTC
TRBJ2-1 TRBD2 - TRBV5-1 CASSSSGGSYNEQFF TGCGCCAGCAGCTCTAGCGGGGGCAGCTACAATGAGCAGTTCTTC
TRBJ2-1 - many TRBV29-1 CSVAVLSNEQFF TGCAGCGTTGCGGTTCTGAGCAATGAGCAGTTCTTC
TRBJ1-1 - many TRBV5-1 CASSLNWAVFF TGCGCCAGCAGCCTAAATTGGGCGGTATTCTTT
TRBJ2-1 TRBD2 few TRBV24-1 CATSDSGTRAPINEQFF TGTGCCACCAGTGATAGCGGGACCCGAGCCCCAATCAATGAGCAGTTCTTC
TRBJ2-2 TRBD1 many TRBV5-5 CASREGQAGVAGELFF TGTGCCAGCAGGGAGGGACAGGCGGGCGTAGCCGGGGAGCTGTTTTTT
TRBJ2-7 TRBD2 - TRBV29-1 CSVGRLAGGADEQYF TGCAGCGTGGGCAGACTAGCGGGAGGGGCCGACGAGCAGTACTTC
TRBJ2-1 - many TRBV5-6 CASSLYVQKGYNEQFF TGTGCCAGCAGCTTGTATGTCCAAAAGGGCTACAATGAGCAGTTCTTC
TRBJ2-1 - many TRBV5-4 CASSLLWGIDNEQFF TGTGCCAGCAGCCTGTTGTGGGGGATAGACAATGAGCAGTTCTTC
TRBJ2-7 - once TRBV5-5 CASSLPASYEQYF TGTGCCAGCAGCTTGCCCGCCTCCTACGAGCAGTACTTC
TRBJ2-5 TRBD1 many TRBV7-2 CASSLSGQGGQETQYF TGTGCCAGCAGCCTCTCGGGACAGGGAGGGCAAGAGACCCAGTACTTC
TRBJ1-4 - many TRBV27 CASKPGGENRVANEKLFF TGTGCCAGCAAGCCCGGGGGGGAGAACAGGGTCGCGAATGAAAAACTGTTTTTT
TRBJ2-7 - many TRBV29-1 CSVEIGELYEQYF TGCAGCGTTGAAATAGGGGAGCTCTACGAGCAGTACTTC
TRBJ2-1 TRBD2 many TRBV20-1 CSARTSGSSYNEQFF TGCAGTGCTAGAACTAGCGGGAGCTCCTACAATGAGCAGTTCTTC
TRBJ2-7 - many TRBV5-5 CASSPTGYEQYF TGTGCCAGCAGCCCTACAGGGTACGAGCAGTACTTC
TRBJ1-2 - many TRBV5-1 CASSLAAGENYGYTF TGCGCCAGCAGCTTGGCCGCGGGGGAGAACTATGGCTACACCTTC
TRBJ2-3 TRBD2 many TRBV20-1 CSARGAGGRPASTDTQYF TGCAGTGCTAGGGGAGCGGGAGGCCGGCCAGCGAGCACAGATACGCAGTATTTT
TRBJ1-1 - few TRBV29-1 CSVGRVAGAFF TGCAGCGTTGGTCGTGTGGCGGGGGCTTTCTTT
TRBJ1-3 - few TRBV18 CASSLPGNTIYF TGTGCCAGCTCACTCCCTGGAAACACCATATATTTT
TRBJ1-1 TRBD1 few TRBV11-1 CASSKTGPTEAFF TGTGCCAGCAGCAAGACAGGGCCCACTGAAGCTTTCTTT
TRBJ2-2 TRBD1 - TRBV2 CASREFFGTGDTGELFF TGTGCCAGCAGAGAATTTTTCGGGACAGGGGATACCGGGGAGCTGTTTTTT
TRBJ1-2 TRBD1 many TRBV18 CASSPGTGNHGYTF TGTGCCAGCTCACCAGGGACAGGGAACCATGGCTACACCTTC
TRBJ2-5 - - TRBV28 CASRGPRQGETQYF TGTGCCAGCCGAGGACCGAGGCAGGGGGAGACCCAGTACTTC
TRBJ2-1 - many TRBV12-3/TRBV12-4 CASNRRTGTTYNEQFF TGTGCCAGCAACAGACGGACCGGGACCACCTACAATGAGCAGTTCTTC
TRBJ1-1 - many TRBV11-2 CASSLAGLYFLNTEAFF TGTGCCAGCAGCTTAGCAGGCCTTTACTTCCTGAACACTGAAGCTTTCTTT
TRBJ2-1 - few TRBV19 CASRTNGQLYNEQFF TGTGCCAGTCGGACCAACGGACAGCTTTACAATGAGCAGTTCTTC
TRBJ2-1 TRBD1 - TRBV28 CASSSLIHPSGGNEQFF TGTGCCAGCAGTTCGCTCATACATCCTTCAGGGGGAAATGAGCAGTTCTTC
TRBJ2-7 - - TRBV20-1 CSAAGQNYEQYF TGCAGTGCCGCCGGGCAGAACTACGAGCAGTACTTC
TRBJ2-2 TRBD2 - TRBV5-1 CASRPGLAGGPSTGELFF TGCGCCAGCAGACCGGGACTAGCGGGAGGGCCGAGCACCGGGGAGCTGTTTTTT
TRBJ2-1 TRBD2 many TRBV5-1 CASSLTTSGYNEQFF TGCGCCAGCAGCTTGACGACTAGCGGATACAATGAGCAGTTCTTC
TRBJ2-7 - - TRBV27 CASNLGRVAYEQYF TGTGCCAGCAATTTAGGCAGGGTGGCCTACGAGCAATACTTC
TRBJ2-5 TRBD1 many TRBV5-1 CASSLAQGTGSKETQYF TGCGCCAGCAGCTTGGCCCAAGGGACAGGGTCAAAAGAGACCCAGTACTTC